This paragraph covers one TCR beta chain sequence. What it recognizes is unknown. This sample is drawn from a study of T cells in narcolepsy. Study background: Healthy controls were enrolled alongside patients with narcolepsy type 1 or type 2.

Germline-derived CDR1 and CDR2 are LNHDA and SQIVND (reference sequence). The CDR3 covers 16 residues. V trimming: 6 bases; J trimming: 0 bases; junction bases outside the gene matches: 10. Measured with immunoSEQ multiplex PCR; TCRdb has only the in-frame clones, and not every one. The repertoire includes some 30,000 clones, 84% of them detected once, and around 1.3% sits in the top ten. Study-level findings and limits: Some memory CD4+ repertoires had no autoreactive clone sequences. Healthy controls reportedly lacked the autoreactive clonotypes serially found in patients' blood. Autoreactive HCRT-specific and TRIB2-specific clonotypes were marked in same-patient CSF-versus-blood CD4+ comparisons.

The chain has TRBV19 and TRBJ1-1; 7 nucleotides align to TRBD1. This TCR was recovered from a human donor with narcolepsy. The specimen sequenced was CD45RA- memory CD4+ T cells from PBMCs. The DNA for the CDR3 is TGTGCCAGTAGCGTCACAGGGGAGGTCATGAACACTGAAGCTTTCTTT. Encoded protein: CASSVTGEVMNTEAFF. The full variable domain, completed using reference TRBV19 and TRBJ1-1, is DGGITQSPKYLFRKEGQNVTLSCEQNLNHDAMYWYRQDPGQGLRLIYYSQIVNDFQKGDIAEGYSVSREKKESFPLTVTSAQKNPTAFYLCASSVTGEVMNTEAFFGQGTRLTVV.